The rows below give T cell receptor beta chains drawn from one sample of a study of blood T cells in healthy people across ages. TCRdb analysed the 5' RACE reads with MiXCR anew, one entry per CDR3 protein. Of 1.5 million to 2 million distinct CDR3 sequences detected, approximately 30% appear once; the ten largest clones hold roughly 8%. Sequencing used blood. Source of these receptors: a woman younger than 45 in good health. Both conserved end residues are part of each CDR3. The D gene is left open where the match is weak. The size field is filled for only some rows; it gives once, few, many or a size class.

>TRBJ2-1|NA|TRBV5-5|NA
CASSLMARGNEQFF
TGTGCCAGCAGCTTGATGGCTCGGGGCAATGAGCAGTTCTTC
>TRBJ2-5|many|TRBV10-3|TRBD2
CAISGAGGQETQYF
TGTGCCATCAGTGGGGCGGGAGGGCAAGAGACCCAGTACTTC
>TRBJ2-6|NA|TRBV12-3/TRBV12-4|NA
CASNFGGAGANVLTF
TGTGCCAGCAATTTCGGGGGTGCTGGGGCCAACGTCCTGACTTTC
>TRBJ1-2|NA|TRBV20-1|NA
CSAGAAYGYTF
TGCAGTGCTGGGGCAGCCTATGGCTACACCTTC
>TRBJ2-1|many|TRBV2|NA
CAGDTQGDEQFF
TGTGCCGGCGACACCCAGGGAGATGAGCAGTTCTTC
>TRBJ2-1|NA|TRBV20-1|NA
CSGNSGTGGREQFF
TGCAGTGGTAATAGCGGAACCGGGGGTAGGGAGCAGTTCTTC
>TRBJ2-7|NA|TRBV18|TRBD1
CASSPLSGTGSYEQYF
TGTGCCAGCTCACCACTATCTGGGACAGGTTCCTACGAGCAGTACTTC
>TRBJ1-5|NA|TRBV28|NA
CASTVKQGWGLRKPQHF
TGTGCCAGCACTGTAAAACAGGGTTGGGGACTCAGAAAGCCCCAGCATTTT
>TRBJ1-4|few|TRBV12-3/TRBV12-4|NA
CASSLGFEKLFF
TGTGCCAGCAGTTTGGGCTTTGAAAAACTGTTTTTT
>TRBJ2-3|many|TRBV5-1|NA
CASSLDVSPGGDTQYF
TGCGCCAGCAGCCTCGACGTCTCCCCAGGTGGAGATACGCAGTATTTT
>TRBJ2-7|few|TRBV5-6|TRBD1
CASSDLDRVAEQYF
TGTGCCAGCAGCGACTTGGACAGGGTTGCCGAGCAGTACTTC
>TRBJ2-1|few|TRBV18|NA
CASSPPIAQESSYNEQFF
TGTGCCAGCTCACCACCGATTGCCCAGGAGAGTTCCTACAATGAGCAGTTCTTC
>TRBJ2-1|many|TRBV7-2|NA
CASSLALSSYNEQFF
TGTGCCAGCAGCTTGGCCCTGAGCTCCTACAATGAGCAGTTCTTC
>TRBJ1-5|NA|TRBV28|NA
CASTVGDSNQPQHF
TGTGCCAGCACCGTGGGGGATAGCAATCAGCCCCAGCATTTT
>TRBJ2-5|NA|TRBV11-1|NA
CASRARGQEQEAQYF
TGTGCCAGCAGAGCGCGGGGGCAAGAACAAGAGGCCCAGTACTTC
>TRBJ2-7|NA|TRBV3-1|NA
CASSQDQGGQHF
TGTGCCAGCAGCCAAGATCAAGGGGGTCAACACTTC
>TRBJ2-1|many|TRBV7-8|TRBD2
CASSFASGRGEQFF
TGTGCCAGCAGCTTTGCTAGCGGGAGAGGTGAGCAGTTCTTC